Listed below are T cell receptor beta chains from one sample, sequenced in a study of Ad26.COV2.S vaccination and SARS-CoV-2 variants. The assay was immunoSEQ multiplex PCR, and TCRdb's table has in-frame clones only and misses some. The table shows about 370,000 clones, with 89% occurring only once. The sequenced sample was peripheral blood, obtained in a trial of Ad26.COV2.S vaccine versus placebo. The receptors were sampled from a person between 18 and 65 years old who received the Ad26.COV2.S COVID-19 vaccine or a placebo. The CDR3 runs from the conserved cysteine through the conserved F or W. Fields, in order: J gene, D gene, CDR3 length, V gene, clone size, CDR3 protein, CDR3 DNA. The D gene is left open where the match is weak. The listing skips clone size in some rows; elsewhere it reads once, few, many or a size class.

j_gene: TRBJ2-7
d_gene: TRBD2
len: 16
v_gene: TRBV28
abundance: -
CDR3aa: CASSLFFGRPSYEQYF
CDR3nt: TGTGCCAGCAGTTTGTTTTTCGGGAGGCCCAGCTACGAGCAGTACTTC

j_gene: TRBJ1-1
d_gene: -
len: 12
v_gene: TRBV7-9
abundance: few
CDR3aa: CASSLDVTEAFF
CDR3nt: TGTGCCAGCAGCTTAGACGTGACTGAAGCTTTCTTT

j_gene: TRBJ2-2
d_gene: TRBD2
len: 16
v_gene: TRBV27
abundance: -
CDR3aa: CASSSWGGLNTGELFF
CDR3nt: TGTGCCAGCAGTTCCTGGGGGGGACTGAACACCGGGGAGCTGTTTTTT

j_gene: TRBJ2-5
d_gene: TRBD2
len: 15
v_gene: TRBV5-1
abundance: -
CDR3aa: CASSLEGTSVETQYF
CDR3nt: TGCGCCAGCAGCTTGGAGGGGACTAGCGTTGAGACCCAGTACTTC

j_gene: TRBJ2-7
d_gene: TRBD1
len: 14
v_gene: TRBV2
abundance: -
CDR3aa: CATNTGTGIFEQYF
CDR3nt: TGTGCCACCAATACCGGGACAGGGATTTTCGAGCAGTACTTC

j_gene: TRBJ2-3
d_gene: TRBD1
len: 15
v_gene: TRBV7-9
abundance: -
CDR3aa: CASTLTGGGTDTQYF
CDR3nt: TGTGCCAGCACCCTGACAGGGGGAGGCACAGATACGCAGTATTTT

j_gene: TRBJ2-2
d_gene: -
len: 15
v_gene: TRBV7-6
abundance: -
CDR3aa: CASSLGGVGTGELFF
CDR3nt: TGTGCCAGCAGCTTAGGGGGAGTCGGCACCGGGGAGCTGTTTTTT

j_gene: TRBJ2-3
d_gene: -
len: 13
v_gene: TRBV6-2/TRBV6-3
abundance: -
CDR3aa: CASSRSEADTQYF
CDR3nt: TGTGCCAGCAGTAGATCGGAGGCAGATACGCAGTATTTT

j_gene: TRBJ1-5
d_gene: -
len: 15
v_gene: TRBV9
abundance: -
CDR3aa: CASSVDGRGNQPQHF
CDR3nt: TGTGCCAGCAGCGTAGATGGGAGGGGAAATCAGCCCCAGCATTTT

j_gene: TRBJ1-1
d_gene: -
len: 11
v_gene: TRBV6-5
abundance: once
CDR3aa: CASSYPGPAFF
CDR3nt: TGTGCCAGCAGTTACCCGGGCCCAGCTTTCTTT

j_gene: TRBJ1-5
d_gene: -
len: 15
v_gene: TRBV6-2/TRBV6-3
abundance: -
CDR3aa: CASSATQLSNQPQHF
CDR3nt: TGTGCCAGCAGTGCCACGCAACTTAGCAATCAGCCCCAGCATTTT

j_gene: TRBJ2-7
d_gene: TRBD1
len: 15
v_gene: TRBV29-1
abundance: -
CDR3aa: CSVETRDSGSYEQYF
CDR3nt: TGCAGCGTTGAAACCCGGGACAGCGGTTCCTACGAGCAGTACTTC

j_gene: TRBJ1-2
d_gene: TRBD1
len: 12
v_gene: TRBV14
abundance: -
CDR3aa: CASSPGQYGYTF
CDR3nt: TGTGCCAGCAGCCCGGGACAGTATGGCTACACCTTC

j_gene: TRBJ2-7
d_gene: -
len: 13
v_gene: TRBV3-1/TRBV3-2
abundance: once
CDR3aa: CASSQVSGYEQYF
CDR3nt: TGTGCCAGCAGCCAAGTAAGCGGTTATGAGCAGTACTTC

j_gene: TRBJ2-3
d_gene: -
len: 16
v_gene: TRBV11-2
abundance: -
CDR3aa: CASSLNPGTNTDTQYF
CDR3nt: TGTGCCAGCAGCTTAAACCCAGGAACCAACACAGATACGCAGTATTTT

j_gene: TRBJ1-2
d_gene: TRBD1
len: 13
v_gene: TRBV6-6
abundance: -
CDR3aa: CASSPGGDYGYTF
CDR3nt: TGTGCCAGCTCCCCAGGGGGGGACTATGGCTACACCTTC

j_gene: TRBJ2-7
d_gene: -
len: 12
v_gene: TRBV2
abundance: -
CDR3aa: CASSYFSYEQYF
CDR3nt: TGTGCCAGCAGCTACTTCTCCTACGAGCAGTACTTC

j_gene: TRBJ2-7
d_gene: -
len: 13
v_gene: TRBV27
abundance: -
CDR3aa: CASSQTPRAEQYF
CDR3nt: TGTGCCAGCTCACAAACACCCCGGGCCGAGCAGTACTTC

j_gene: TRBJ2-7
d_gene: -
len: 13
v_gene: TRBV11-2
abundance: -
CDR3aa: CASSLGRVDEQYF
CDR3nt: TGTGCCAGCAGCTTAGGCCGGGTGGACGAGCAGTACTTC

j_gene: TRBJ2-1
d_gene: -
len: 11
v_gene: TRBV4-3
abundance: -
CDR3aa: CASSFRNEQFF
CDR3nt: TGCGCCAGCAGCTTCCGTAATGAGCAGTTCTTC

j_gene: TRBJ1-3
d_gene: -
len: 12
v_gene: TRBV5-5
abundance: -
CDR3aa: CASSLPLNTIYF
CDR3nt: TGTGCCAGCAGCTTGCCCCTGAACACCATATATTTT

j_gene: TRBJ2-5
d_gene: TRBD2
len: 15
v_gene: TRBV4-2
abundance: -
CDR3aa: CASSQVMGGEETQYF
CDR3nt: TGTGCCAGCAGCCAAGTAATGGGAGGGGAAGAGACCCAGTACTTC

j_gene: TRBJ2-1
d_gene: TRBD2
len: 15
v_gene: TRBV9
abundance: -
CDR3aa: CASSPRLADYNEQFF
CDR3nt: TGTGCCAGCAGTCCTAGACTAGCGGACTACAATGAGCAGTTCTTC

j_gene: TRBJ1-6
d_gene: -
len: 15
v_gene: TRBV14
abundance: few
CDR3aa: CASSQVGGRNSPLHF
CDR3nt: TGTGCCAGCAGCCAAGTAGGAGGGCGGAATTCACCCCTCCACTTT

j_gene: TRBJ2-1
d_gene: TRBD2
len: 16
v_gene: TRBV19
abundance: -
CDR3aa: CASSIGLAGGSNEQFF
CDR3nt: TGTGCCAGTAGTATAGGACTAGCGGGCGGCTCCAATGAGCAGTTCTTC

j_gene: TRBJ1-2
d_gene: -
len: 10
v_gene: TRBV6-5
abundance: few
CDR3aa: CAGLRDGYTF
CDR3nt: TGTGCCGGCCTTAGGGATGGCTACACCTTC

j_gene: TRBJ2-1
d_gene: TRBD2
len: 16
v_gene: TRBV13
abundance: -
CDR3aa: CASSLPPSGSWNEQFF
CDR3nt: TGTGCCAGCAGCCTACCTCCTAGCGGGAGTTGGAATGAGCAGTTCTTC

j_gene: TRBJ1-4
d_gene: -
len: 15
v_gene: TRBV5-4
abundance: few
CDR3aa: CASSGQGMPNEKLFF
CDR3nt: TGTGCCAGCAGCGGTCAGGGTATGCCTAATGAAAAACTGTTTTTT

j_gene: TRBJ2-3
d_gene: TRBD2
len: 16
v_gene: TRBV13
abundance: -
CDR3aa: CASSYTSGYGTDTQYF
CDR3nt: TGTGCCAGCAGCTATACTAGCGGGTATGGCACAGATACGCAGTATTTT

j_gene: TRBJ1-5
d_gene: -
len: 15
v_gene: TRBV5-5
abundance: -
CDR3aa: CASREGVASNQPQHF
CDR3nt: TGTGCCAGCAGAGAAGGGGTGGCAAGCAATCAGCCCCAGCATTTT

j_gene: TRBJ2-7
d_gene: -
len: 16
v_gene: TRBV4-2
abundance: once
CDR3aa: CASSQMAARGVYEQYF
CDR3nt: TGTGCCAGCAGCCAAATGGCTGCGCGGGGAGTCTACGAGCAGTACTTC

j_gene: TRBJ2-4
d_gene: -
len: 17
v_gene: TRBV12-2
abundance: once
CDR3aa: CASRLGQTAIPKNIQYF
CDR3nt: TGTGCAAGTCGCTTAGGACAGACGGCTATACCCAAAAACATTCAGTACTTC

j_gene: TRBJ2-7
d_gene: TRBD2
len: 14
v_gene: TRBV6-1
abundance: -
CDR3aa: CASREGSGSYEQYF
CDR3nt: TGTGCCAGCAGGGAAGGGAGCGGGAGCTACGAGCAGTACTTC

j_gene: TRBJ1-5
d_gene: -
len: 14
v_gene: TRBV28
abundance: -
CDR3aa: CASSQTHSNQPQHF
CDR3nt: TGTGCCAGCAGCCAGACTCATAGCAATCAGCCCCAGCATTTT

j_gene: TRBJ2-7
d_gene: TRBD2
len: 14
v_gene: TRBV19
abundance: few
CDR3aa: CASNAGGLSYEQYF
CDR3nt: TGTGCCAGTAATGCGGGAGGTCTCTCCTACGAGCAGTACTTC

j_gene: TRBJ1-1
d_gene: TRBD1
len: 15
v_gene: TRBV6-5
abundance: few
CDR3aa: CASPEGARGETEAFF
CDR3nt: TGTGCCAGCCCTGAGGGGGCAAGGGGGGAAACTGAAGCTTTCTTT

j_gene: TRBJ2-1
d_gene: -
len: 16
v_gene: TRBV7-3
abundance: -
CDR3aa: CASSLTPGRPGNEQFF
CDR3nt: TGTGCCAGCAGCTTAACCCCGGGCCGCCCCGGGAATGAGCAGTTCTTC

j_gene: TRBJ1-3
d_gene: -
len: 16
v_gene: TRBV3-1/TRBV3-2
abundance: -
CDR3aa: CASSPGHISSGNTIYF
CDR3nt: TGTGCCAGCAGCCCGGGACACATATCCTCTGGAAACACCATATATTTT

j_gene: TRBJ1-6
d_gene: -
len: 13
v_gene: TRBV3-1/TRBV3-2
abundance: -
CDR3aa: CASSLVDNSPLHF
CDR3nt: TGTGCCAGCAGCCTAGTGGATAATTCACCCCTCCACTTT

j_gene: TRBJ2-2
d_gene: -
len: 13
v_gene: TRBV9
abundance: -
CDR3aa: CASSVAATGELFF
CDR3nt: TGTGCCAGCAGCGTAGCGGCCACCGGGGAGCTGTTTTTT

j_gene: TRBJ1-6
d_gene: -
len: 16
v_gene: TRBV6-6
abundance: -
CDR3aa: CASSYSLDSSNSPLHF
CDR3nt: TGTGCCAGCAGTTACTCGCTCGACAGTAGTAATTCACCCCTCCACTTT

j_gene: TRBJ1-1
d_gene: -
len: 16
v_gene: TRBV11-2
abundance: few
CDR3aa: CASSPGEGGGYTEAFF
CDR3nt: TGTGCCAGCAGCCCAGGAGAGGGGGGGGGATACACTGAAGCTTTCTTT

j_gene: TRBJ2-6
d_gene: -
len: 16
v_gene: TRBV3-1/TRBV3-2
abundance: -
CDR3aa: CASSQGSGSGANVLTF
CDR3nt: TGTGCCAGCAGCCAAGGGTCCGGGTCTGGGGCCAACGTCCTGACTTTC

j_gene: TRBJ1-1
d_gene: -
len: 14
v_gene: TRBV29-1
abundance: -
CDR3aa: CSVEDRGRATEAFF
CDR3nt: TGCAGCGTTGAAGATCGGGGCAGGGCCACTGAAGCTTTCTTT

j_gene: TRBJ2-5
d_gene: TRBD2
len: 17
v_gene: TRBV5-1
abundance: -
CDR3aa: CASSSSLTSGIGETQYF
CDR3nt: TGCGCCAGCAGCTCTAGCCTGACTAGCGGGATCGGAGAGACCCAGTACTTC

j_gene: TRBJ2-2
d_gene: TRBD2
len: 16
v_gene: TRBV19
abundance: -
CDR3aa: CASTPGTSGRGGELFF
CDR3nt: TGTGCCAGTACTCCCGGGACTAGCGGGAGGGGCGGGGAGCTGTTTTTT

j_gene: TRBJ2-1
d_gene: TRBD2
len: 15
v_gene: TRBV27
abundance: -
CDR3aa: CASTSGLADRGRAFF
CDR3nt: TGTGCCAGCACTTCGGGACTGGCTGACCGGGGGAGGGCGTTCTTC

j_gene: TRBJ2-4
d_gene: TRBD1
len: 14
v_gene: TRBV3-1/TRBV3-2
abundance: -
CDR3aa: CASSPGGVKNIQYF
CDR3nt: TGTGCCAGCAGCCCAGGGGGCGTCAAAAACATTCAGTACTTC

j_gene: TRBJ1-2
d_gene: -
len: 14
v_gene: TRBV3-1/TRBV3-2
abundance: once
CDR3aa: CASSQAGGESGYTF
CDR3nt: TGTGCCAGCAGCCAAGCCGGGGGAGAATCTGGCTACACCTTC

j_gene: TRBJ2-1
d_gene: -
len: 14
v_gene: TRBV11-1
abundance: -
CDR3aa: CASSLAEGRASAFF
CDR3nt: TGTGCCAGCAGCTTAGCGGAAGGTCGGGCGTCAGCGTTCTTC

j_gene: TRBJ2-7
d_gene: TRBD2
len: 14
v_gene: TRBV3-1/TRBV3-2
abundance: -
CDR3aa: CASSQGGSGDEQYF
CDR3nt: TGTGCCAGCAGCCAAGGCGGGAGTGGCGACGAGCAGTACTTC

j_gene: TRBJ2-1
d_gene: -
len: 13
v_gene: TRBV7-6
abundance: -
CDR3aa: CASSLEGGTEQFF
CDR3nt: TGTGCCAGCAGCTTAGAGGGCGGAACAGAACAGTTCTTC

j_gene: TRBJ2-1
d_gene: -
len: 18
v_gene: TRBV6-2/TRBV6-3
abundance: few
CDR3aa: CASSYPNPRPAGHNEQFF
CDR3nt: TGTGCCAGCAGTTACCCGAACCCACGACCGGCTGGACACAATGAGCAGTTCTTC

j_gene: TRBJ2-1
d_gene: -
len: 11
v_gene: TRBV28
abundance: -
CDR3aa: CASSRANEQFF
CDR3nt: TGTGCCAGCAGTCGCGCCAATGAGCAGTTCTTC